These 26 T cell receptor beta chains originate from one sample sequenced in a study of T-cell memory formation after mild COVID-19. TCRdb processed the 5' RACE reads anew with MiXCR; each CDR3 protein has one entry. The sample yields some 180,000 distinct CDR3 sequences, about 18% seen once. Specimen: PBMCs or a T cell subset sorted from them (not recorded which). The source of these receptors is a man between 18 and 35 years old who had mild COVID-19 (a few samples of this study predate the infection). Cell type and time point are not known.

A few counts support this clonotype. The J gene is TRBJ2-6, the V gene TRBV3-1; D gene unclear. Germline assignment: CDR1 LGHDT and CDR2 YNNKEL (reference sequence). V lost 8 bases to trimming and J lost 1 base, with 9 bases between them. The CDR3 runs 14 residues. CDR3 bases: TGTGCCAGCCTTTTAGGGTCTGGGGCCAACGTCCTGACTTTC. Translating gives CASLLGSGANVLTF.

This sequence joins TRBV9 and TRBJ2-3; maybe TRBD1 (6 bases). The CDR3 is 16 amino acids. Germline V gene sequence: CDR1 SGDLS, CDR2 YYNGEE. Trimming removed 4 bases from V and 4 bases from J, with 19 bases in between. CDR3 region: CASSRKQGEYADTQYF. In DNA, the CDR3 is TGTGCCAGCAGCAGGAAACAGGGAGAGTACGCAGATACGCAGTATTTT.

V and J are TRBV3-1 and TRBJ1-5, with D unresolved. CDR1 LGHDT and CDR2 YNNKEL come from the germline V gene (reference sequence). Trimming cost V 2 bases and J 5 bases, with 10 bases left between them. CDR3 size: 14 residues. Written as DNA, the CDR3 is TGTGCCAGCAGCCAAAGCGGGGAGTATCAGCCCCAGCATTTT. Encoded protein: CASSQSGEYQPQHF.

The chain joins TRBV20-1 to TRBJ1-1; D remains unclear. Looked up from germline, CDR1 is DFQATT and CDR2 is SNEGSKA (reference sequence). The CDR3 covers 13 residues. The ends were cut back, 6 bases at V and 1 base at J, with 12 bases in the middle. In DNA, the CDR3 is TGCAGTGCCACCCTGAGGTCGAACACTGAAGCTTTCTTT. This encodes CSATLRSNTEAFF.

This clonotype was seen a handful of times. The chain uses TRBV3-1 and TRBJ2-1; 11 bases line up with TRBD2. Trimming removed 3 bases from V and 12 bases from J; junction bases left unmatched: 4. This CDR3 has 13 amino acids. Germline CDR1 LGHDT, CDR2 YNNKEL (reference sequence). This chain's CDR3 is CASSQTSGVGQFF. The CDR3 bases are TGTGCCAGCAGCCAGACTAGCGGGGTCGGGCAGTTCTTC.

This clonotype was picked up a small number of times. This chain uses TRBV5-1 with TRBJ2-6; no definite D call. Trimming shortened V by 1 base and J by 4 bases, and 9 bases separated the two germline ends. The germline V gene has CDR1 SGHRS and CDR2 YFSETQ. The CDR3 runs 15 residues. The CDR3: CASSLRPEGANVLTF. The CDR3, as DNA: TGCGCCAGCAGCTTGCGCCCCGAAGGGGCCAACGTCCTGACTTTC.

This clonotype showed up just once. The chain joins TRBV7-3 to TRBJ2-1, with 14 nucleotides matching TRBD2. The end of the DNA fits TRBJ2-7 better, so the J call may be wrong. In germline, CDR1 is SGHTA, CDR2 FQGTGA. There are 17 residues in the CDR3. The CDR3 DNA is TGTGCCAGCAGCTCGACCGGGACTAGCGGGGGATACAATGAGCAGTACTTC. This sequence encodes CASSSTGTSGGYNEQYF.

This sequence joins TRBV7-9 and TRBJ2-1; 12 nucleotides match TRBD2. The germline V gene encodes CDR1 SEHNR and CDR2 FQNEAQ (reference sequence). This CDR3 has 16 amino acids. The trim removed 1 base at V and 12 bases at J, leaving 10 bases unmatched. CDR3 region: CASSLETLAGGLRQFF. The CDR3 nucleotides are TGTGCCAGCAGCTTAGAGACACTAGCGGGGGGCCTCCGGCAGTTCTTC.

The rearrangement joins TRBV4-3 to TRBJ2-7; either TRBD1 or TRBD2 may supply D (6 bases each). Germline CDR1 reads LGHNA; CDR2 reads YSLEER. The CDR3 contains 16 residues. V lost 4 bases to trimming and J lost 3 bases, with 19 bases between them. The CDR3 DNA sequence: TGCGCCAGCAGCCGCTACGGGGGTGAGGGGGACTACGAGCAGTACTTC. It specifies CASSRYGGEGDYEQYF.

The chain joins TRBV20-1 to TRBJ1-2; no clear D gene. There are 11 residues in the CDR3. Germline V lookup: CDR1 DFQATT, CDR2 SNEGSKA (reference sequence). The CDR3 coding sequence is TGCGGATACAGTTCTAACTATGGCTACACCTTC. It yields the protein CGYSSNYGYTF.

The gene calls are TRBV28 and TRBJ2-1; 11 bases agree with TRBD2. The ends lost 5 bases at V and 7 bases at J; junction bases unmatched: 4. The CDR3 runs to 14 residues. Germline loops: CDR1 MDHEN, CDR2 SYDVKM. The CDR3 DNA reads as TGTGCCAGCAGTCGTAGCGGGGGGGTGAATGAGCAGTTCTTC. Translation gives CASSRSGGVNEQFF.

This clonotype came up a few times. The chain links TRBV10-3 to TRBJ1-1, with 8 bases aligning to TRBD1. CDR3 length: 13 residues. CDR1 and CDR2 from the germline V gene are ENHRY and SYGVKD. Trimming at V came to 4 bases and at J to 6 bases, leaving 4 bases not matched to a gene. The CDR3 reads CAISATGGAEAFF. DNA of the CDR3: TGTGCCATCAGTGCAACAGGGGGAGCTGAAGCTTTCTTT.

The V and J genes are TRBV6-1 and TRBJ2-7; D tentatively fits TRBD1 or TRBD2 (5 bases each). Germline assignment: CDR1 MNHNS and CDR2 SASEGT. V was pared by 6 bases and J by 6 bases, with 27 bases between. The CDR3 loop spans 17 amino acids. CDR3 loop: CASSEGRGAGWRSEQYF. CDR3 bases: TGTGCCAGCAGCGAGGGGAGAGGGGCAGGGTGGAGGTCCGAGCAGTACTTC.

V is TRBV29-1 and J is TRBJ2-1; TRBD1 aligns across 7 bases. Trimming took 0 bases from V and 8 from J; bases not matched to a gene: 10. Germline V gene lookup returns CDR1 SQVTM and CDR2 ANQGSEA. The CDR3 spans 15 residues. The CDR3 loop is CSVEDGYRGEDEQFF. Written as DNA, the CDR3 is TGCAGCGTTGAAGACGGGTACAGGGGTGAGGATGAGCAGTTCTTC.

This clonotype was seen more than once but under ten times. The chain links TRBV7-9 to TRBJ1-1; D gene ambiguous. Germline V gene data show CDR1 as SEHNR and CDR2 as FQNEAQ (reference sequence). The CDR3 length is 14 residues. With 5 bases removed from V and 4 bases from J, the gap between germline ends came to 14 bases. CDR3 sequence reads: CASSPRGGSTEAFF. As DNA, the CDR3 is TGTGCCAGCAGCCCGCGGGGAGGGTCCACTGAAGCTTTCTTT.

This clonotype was seen only a few times. The V call is TRBV4-2, the J call TRBJ2-3; perhaps D is TRBD1 or TRBD2 (6 bases each). CDR1 is LGHNA and CDR2 is YNFKEQ in the germline V gene. The V end was cut by 4 bases, the J end by 8 bases, with 16 bases between. The CDR3 is 14 amino acids. The CDR3 DNA is TGTGCCAGCAGCCGGGACAAGGGAGCGGGTACGCAGTATTTT. This sequence encodes CASSRDKGAGTQYF.

This clonotype occurred a few times. V is TRBV12-3 or TRBV12-4 and J is TRBJ1-2; possibly TRBD1 for D (6 bases). Trimming took off 6 bases at V and 3 bases at J, with 11 bases between the two ends. The length of the CDR3 is 13 residues. The CDR3 protein is CASRGGNHYGYTF. CDR3 coding DNA: TGTGCCAGCAGAGGGGGGAACCACTATGGCTACACCTTC.

V usage is TRBV18 and J usage is TRBJ1-1, with 12 bases aligning to TRBD1. Germline V gene lookup returns CDR1 KGHSH and CDR2 LQKENI. V lost 1 base, J lost 1 base, and 1 base stayed unmatched. This CDR3 comprises 16 residues. Written as DNA, the CDR3 is TGTGCCAGCTCACCACGGGGACAGGGGGCGAACACTGAAGCTTTCTTT. Translated, it gives CASSPRGQGANTEAFF. The full variable domain, with the rest looked up from reference TRBV18 and TRBJ1-1, is NAGVMQNPRHLVRRRGQEARLRCSPMKGHSHVYWYRQLPEEGLKFMVYLQKENIIDESGMPKERFSAEFPKEGPSILRIQQVVRGDSAAYFCASSPRGQGANTEAFFGQGTRLTVV.

This clonotype has a handful of counts. This chain connects TRBV6-2 or TRBV6-3 to TRBJ2-2, with D unresolved. The germline V gene encodes CDR1 MNHEY and CDR2 SVGEGT. V lost 6 bases, J lost 3 bases, and 8 bases lay in between. The CDR3 extends over 13 amino acids. In DNA form, the CDR3 reads TGTGCCAGCAGGGACCCTTACACCGGGGAGCTGTTTTTT. This translates into CASRDPYTGELFF.

The chain joins TRBV5-1 to TRBJ2-1; the D is unclear. The CDR3 contains 14 residues. With 4 bases removed from V and 10 bases from J, the gap between germline ends came to 18 bases. Germline loops: CDR1 SGHRS, CDR2 YFSETQ. The CDR3: CASSDRALLEEQFF. DNA for the CDR3: TGCGCCAGCAGCGACCGGGCCCTCCTCGAGGAGCAGTTCTTC.

The gene calls are TRBV7-2 and TRBJ1-1; 7 nucleotides align to TRBD1. The CDR3 loop spans 14 amino acids. The V gene's germline CDR1 is SGHTA and CDR2 FQGNSA. The J segment lost 1 base and the V segment lost 8 bases, leaving 7 bases of the junction unmatched. CDR3 nucleotides: TGTGCCAGCGGACGGGACAGAAAGAACACTGAAGCTTTCTTT. It is translated as CASGRDRKNTEAFF.

The chain joins TRBV6-5 to TRBJ1-2; 8 bases align to TRBD1. The germline V gene has CDR1 MNHEY and CDR2 SVGAGI. The CDR3 covers 18 residues. The trim removed 5 bases at V and 0 bases at J, leaving 14 bases unmatched. DNA of the CDR3: TGTGCCAGCAGTACCCGAAGGACAGGGTCCCCGGCTAACTATGGCTACACCTTC. Amino acid sequence: CASSTRRTGSPANYGYTF.

V gene TRBV7-2 combines with J gene TRBJ2-2, with D possibly called TRBD1 or TRBD2 (5 bases each). Germline V gene sequence: CDR1 SGHTA, CDR2 FQGNSA. The CDR3 consists of 17 residues. Trimming removed 5 bases from V and 2 bases from J, with 18 bases in between. The CDR3: CASSRPPGSANTGELFF. CDR3 coding DNA: TGTGCCAGCAGCCGCCCCCCAGGGAGCGCCAACACCGGGGAGCTGTTTTTT.

This clonotype was seen more than once but under ten times. The chain couples TRBV5-1 to TRBJ1-1; D ambiguous. The CDR3 spans 17 residues. The V end lost 6 bases, the J end lost 0 bases, and 21 bases lay between the germline ends. The germline CDR1 and CDR2 sequences are SGHRS and YFSETQ. The CDR3 DNA follows: TGCGCCAGCAAGGCTTCGGCCGGCTCAACCTTGAACACTGAAGCTTTCTTT. Its protein is CASKASAGSTLNTEAFF. Based on the CDR3 plus reference TRBV5-1 and TRBJ1-1, the full variable domain is KAGVTQTPRYLIKTRGQQVTLSCSPISGHRSVSWYQQTPGQGLQFLFEYFSETQRNKGNFPGRFSGRQFSNSRSEMNVSTLELGDSALYLCASKASAGSTLNTEAFFGQGTRLTVV.

V is TRBV2 and J is TRBJ2-7; TRBD2 is a possible D gene (6 bases). This CDR3 contains 14 residues. V was trimmed by 6 bases and J by 0 bases, leaving 12 bases between them. The germline gives CDR1 SNHLY, CDR2 FYNNEI. CDR3: CASRRDFTSYEQYV. The CDR3 nucleotides read TGTGCCAGCAGGCGGGACTTCACCTCCTACGAGCAGTACGTC.

The chain joins TRBV12-3 or TRBV12-4 to TRBJ2-2; D remains ambiguous. Deletions cut 3 bases from V and 5 bases from J, with 4 bases between. This CDR3 is built from 12 residues. The CDR3 bases are TGTGCCAGCAGTTTTAGGACCGGGGAGCTGTTTTTT. It encodes CASSFRTGELFF.